The 20 T cell receptor beta chains reported below all come from one sample, sequenced in a study of blood T cell repertoires in COVID-19. Assay used: immunoSEQ multiplex PCR; TCRdb lists only in-frame clones, some missing. Of roughly 70,000 clones listed, approximately 90% are singletons. The sequencing input was peripheral blood. These TCRs come from a human donor in a cohort sampled during active COVID-19.

The J gene is TRBJ2-7, the V gene TRBV11-2, with 11 bases lining up with TRBD2. V lost 4 bases and J lost 0; bases outside the gene matches: 2. The germline CDR1 and CDR2 sequences are SGHAT and FQNNGV. There are 15 residues in the CDR3. The CDR3 protein is CASSSTSGSSYEQYF. CDR3 coding DNA: TGTGCCAGCAGCTCCACTAGCGGGAGCTCCTACGAGCAGTACTTC. Full variable domain (missing parts from reference TRBV11-2 and TRBJ2-7): EAGVAQSPRYKIIEKRQSVAFWCNPISGHATLYWYQQILGQGPKLLIQFQNNGVVDDSQLPKDRFSAERLKGVDSTLKIQPAKLEDSAVYLCASSSTSGSSYEQYFGPGTRLTVT.

The chain couples TRBV5-6 to TRBJ2-1; 11 bases line up with TRBD2. The CDR3 is 16 residues long. In germline, CDR1 is SGHDT, CDR2 YYEEEE. The V segment lost 4 bases and the J segment 1 base; nucleotides outside the gene matches: 4. This chain's CDR3 is CASSTPSGGSYNEQFF. CDR3 coding DNA: TGTGCCAGCAGCACACCTAGCGGGGGGTCCTACAATGAGCAGTTCTTC.

The chain recombines TRBV5-1 with TRBJ2-1, with 13 bases that match TRBD2. The CDR3 covers 16 residues. V was pared by 4 bases and J by 9 bases, with 10 bases of the junction left unmatched. The germline CDR1 and CDR2 sequences are SGHRS and YFSETQ. CDR3 region: CASSGGLAGAIAEQFF. As DNA, the CDR3 is TGCGCCAGCAGCGGCGGACTAGCGGGAGCTATAGCTGAGCAGTTCTTC.

This sequence joins TRBV19 and TRBJ1-2; D might be TRBD1 (6 bases). Germline V lookup: CDR1 LNHDA, CDR2 SQIVND (reference sequence). The CDR3 runs 15 residues. With 5 bases removed from V and 3 bases from J, the gap between germline ends came to 16 bases. CDR3 nucleotide sequence: TGTGCCAGTAGTCCCTCAGGGGCAGACCACTATGGCTACACCTTC. Its translation is CASSPSGADHYGYTF.

The rearrangement links TRBV14 to TRBJ1-2; 9 nucleotides line up with TRBD1. From germline, CDR1 is SGHDN and CDR2 FVKESK. The CDR3 has 15 residues. The V gene end was trimmed by 1 base and the J gene end by 3 bases; junction bases not matched to a gene: 3. The CDR3 is CASSQARTGDYGYTF. The CDR3 coding sequence is TGTGCCAGCAGCCAAGCACGGACAGGGGACTATGGCTACACCTTC.

The chain is built from TRBV7-9 and TRBJ2-5; 8 bases are a match to TRBD1. This CDR3 has 13 amino acids. V was pared by 4 bases and J by 4 bases, with 2 bases of the junction left unmatched. CDR1 is SEHNR, CDR2 FQNEAQ, per germline (reference sequence). The CDR3 DNA reads as TGTGCCAGCAGCTACGGACAGGGAGAGACCCAGTACTTC. Protein product: CASSYGQGETQYF.

The chain couples TRBV9 to TRBJ2-5; 9 bases agree with TRBD2. V trimming: 0 bases; J trimming: 5 bases; junction bases outside the gene matches: 5. Germline V gives CDR1 SGDLS, CDR2 YYNGEE. This CDR3 spans 15 amino acids. This CDR3 is CASSVDEREVETQYF. CDR3 bases: TGTGCCAGCAGCGTAGATGAGCGGGAGGTGGAGACCCAGTACTTC.

V gene TRBV7-6 combines with J gene TRBJ1-2, with a possible D match to TRBD1 (6 bases). V lost 1 base and J lost 4, with 7 bases in between. This CDR3 has 13 amino acids. CDR1 is SGHVS, CDR2 FNYEAQ, per germline. In DNA form, the CDR3 reads TGTGCCAGCAGCTTAGGGACAGTCTATGGCTACACCTTC. Its translation is CASSLGTVYGYTF.

V is TRBV19 and J is TRBJ1-5; 10 nucleotides agree with TRBD1. The CDR3 is made up of 15 amino acids. CDR1 LNHDA and CDR2 SQIVND come from the germline V gene (reference sequence). V shed 6 bases, J shed 0 bases, and the junction held 2 bases outside the gene matches. The CDR3 DNA is TGTGCCAGTAGGGACAGGGGGAATAGCAATCAGCCCCAGCATTTT. Its protein product is CASRDRGNSNQPQHF.

This clone has more than one count but fewer than ten. The chain links TRBV4-2 to TRBJ1-1; TRBD1 matches 9 bases. CDR3 size: 16 residues. The V segment lost 0 bases and the J segment 4 bases; nucleotides outside the gene matches: 6. Germline-derived CDR1 and CDR2 are LGHNA and YNFKEQ. The CDR3 nucleotides read TGTGCCAGCAGCCAAGATAGGGACAGGGATACCACTGAAGCTTTCTTT. Translation: CASSQDRDRDTTEAFF.

V and J are TRBV7-2 and TRBJ1-2, with 8 nucleotides matching TRBD1. The CDR3 covers 14 residues. V trimming: 2 bases; J trimming: 7 bases; junction bases outside the gene matches: 6. Germline V gene lookup returns CDR1 SGHTA and CDR2 FQGNSA. The CDR3 coding sequence is TGTGCCAGCAGCTTATTGCAGGGGGCGTCTGGCTACACCTTC. Its protein is CASSLLQGASGYTF.

The chain has TRBV28 and TRBJ1-6, with D hard to call. Trimming pared 3 bases from V and 9 bases from J, leaving 12 bases between. The CDR3 is 14 amino acids. Germline V gives CDR1 MDHEN, CDR2 SYDVKM. The chain's CDR3 is CASSFEVESSPLHF. CDR3 bases: TGTGCCAGCAGTTTCGAGGTGGAAAGTTCACCCCTCCACTTT. Full variable domain (remainder filled in from reference TRBV28 and TRBJ1-6): DVKVTQSSRYLVKRTGEKVFLECVQDMDHENMFWYRQDPGLGLRLIYFSYDVKMKEKGDIPEGYSVSREKKERFSLILESASTNQTSMYLCASSFEVESSPLHFGNGTRLTVT.

The chain combines TRBV6-5 with TRBJ2-3; tentative D call: TRBD1 (5 bases). V lost 6 bases, J lost 0 bases, and 7 bases lay in between. The CDR3 extends over 13 amino acids. The germline V gene has CDR1 MNHEY and CDR2 SVGAGI. As DNA, the CDR3 is TGTGCCAGCAGCAGGGATAGCACAGATACGCAGTATTTT. Translating it yields CASSRDSTDTQYF.

The CDR3 is CASSFAGQEIGYGYTF. The CDR3 DNA reads TGTGCCAGCAGTTTCGCAGGGCAAGAAATTGGGTATGGCTACACCTTC. The chain recombines TRBV28 with TRBJ1-2, with D perhaps matching TRBD1 (5 bases). Trimming took 3 bases from V and 5 from J, leaving 19 bases between them. The CDR3 covers 16 residues. CDR1 is MDHEN, CDR2 SYDVKM, per germline.

V usage is TRBV25-1 and J usage is TRBJ1-1, with D possibly being TRBD1 (5 bases). The germline CDR1 and CDR2 sequences are MGHDK and SYGVNS. There are 14 residues in the CDR3. V lost 7 bases to trimming and J lost 7 bases, with 19 bases between them. The CDR3 protein is CASIEEGAVNEAFF. CDR3 DNA sequence: TGTGCCAGCATCGAGGAAGGGGCGGTCAATGAAGCTTTCTTT.

This rearrangement joins TRBV7-3 to TRBJ2-2; the D gene is possibly TRBD2 (6 bases). From germline, CDR1 is SGHTA and CDR2 FQGTGA. The CDR3 covers 15 residues. Trimming removed 5 bases from V and 4 bases from J, with 14 bases in between. The CDR3 loop reads CASSPFSGGTGELFF. The CDR3, as DNA: TGTGCCAGCAGCCCCTTTAGCGGCGGCACCGGGGAGCTGTTTTTT.

The chain combines TRBV24-1 with TRBJ2-7; D is unclear. The germline gives CDR1 KGHDR, CDR2 SFDVKD. The V end lost 9 bases, the J end lost 0 bases, and 11 bases lay between the germline ends. CDR3 length equals 13 residues. The CDR3 nucleotides are TGTGCCACCGGCAGGAAAAGCTCCTACGAGCAGTACTTC. Encoded protein: CATGRKSSYEQYF.

This rearrangement joins TRBV2 to TRBJ2-1; 13 bases agree with TRBD2. With 8 bases clipped from V and 8 bases from J, the junction kept 9 bases outside the gene matches. Germline lookup yields CDR1 SNHLY and CDR2 FYNNEI. This CDR3 has 15 residues. This chain's CDR3 is CASQRGLAGSDEQFF. DNA for the CDR3: TGTGCCAGCCAGCGGGGACTAGCGGGGTCTGATGAGCAGTTCTTC.

This rearrangement joins TRBV18 to TRBJ2-7, with 9 bases fitting TRBD2. Per germline, CDR1 KGHSH and CDR2 LQKENI. The CDR3 is 15 amino acids. Losses at the gene ends were 0 bases for V and 1 base for J; bases not matched to a gene: 1. The CDR3 region has the DNA TGTGCCAGCTCACCACCGGGACTAGCTTCCTACGAGCAGTACTTC. It encodes CASSPPGLASYEQYF. The whole variable domain, filled in from reference TRBV18 and TRBJ2-7, reads NAGVMQNPRHLVRRRGQEARLRCSPMKGHSHVYWYRQLPEEGLKFMVYLQKENIIDESGMPKERFSAEFPKEGPSILRIQQVVRGDSAAYFCASSPPGLASYEQYFGPGTRLTVT.

V is TRBV19 and J is TRBJ2-1; 10 bases map to TRBD2. Germline V gene sequence: CDR1 LNHDA, CDR2 SQIVND (reference sequence). V was pared by 4 bases and J by 3 bases, with 6 bases of the junction left unmatched. This CDR3 spans 16 amino acids. CDR3 residues: CASSTRTSGLYNEQFF. CDR3 nucleotides: TGTGCCAGTAGTACCCGGACTAGCGGCCTCTACAATGAGCAGTTCTTC.